This T cell receptor (beta chain) was recorded in a study of beta chain features in type 1 diabetes. Study results and caveats: A greater similarity of naive, central memory and Treg TCRB repertoires was seen among patients than among healthy donors. Cells with high TCR expression could be over-represented by cDNA sequencing.

Around 120 mL of blood, on average, came from one heparinised draw per donor. Once sorted, every population was more than 95% pure. Germline V gene lookup returns CDR1 SEHNR and CDR2 FQNEAQ (reference sequence). The trim removed 5 bases at V and 2 bases at J, leaving 7 bases unmatched. The CDR3 sequence is 15 residues long. With respect to this clone: Its antigen is not known.

Sequencing targeted expressed TCRB transcripts, as all isolated RNA had been reverse transcribed. The data were produced by immunoSEQ multiplex PCR, yet TCRdb's version contains in-frame clones alone and is incomplete. The sample lists fewer than 900,000 clones; roughly 15% were seen once. This TCR was recovered from a woman aged 18-29 years in good health. The sample taken for sequencing was naive CD4+ T cells from blood. The chain joins TRBV7-9 to TRBJ2-3; 7 bases map to TRBD2. The CDR3: CASSPEAGATDTQYF. The CDR3 coding sequence is TGTGCCAGCAGCCCAGAGGCGGGAGCCACAGATACGCAGTATTTT.